Below, 6 T cell receptor beta chains from the same sample are listed, as sequenced in a study of CD8 T cells in ankylosing spondylitis. Regarding the study as a whole: Within ankylosing spondylitis blood, a TCR beta motif made up of roughly eight highly homologous variants appeared to be characteristic.

No cognate antigen is known for these TCRs. TCRdb recomputed calls from the 5' RACE reads with MiXCR, one row per CDR3 protein. The sample carries hundreds of thousands of distinct CDR3 sequences, 26% recorded once. Sequencing was carried out using blood, either unsorted or a sorted T cell fraction (not recorded which). The receptors shown here come from a male donor with ankylosing spondylitis.

This sequence joins TRBV20-1 and TRBJ2-5; 10 nucleotides align to TRBD1. CDR1 is DFQATT and CDR2 is SNEGSKA in the germline V gene (reference sequence). This CDR3 region has 13 residues. V was pared by 6 bases and J by 1 base, with 2 bases of the junction left unmatched. CDR3 sequence (DNA): TGCAGTGCGCGGACAGGGGGCCAAGAGACCCAGTACTTC. It yields the protein CSARTGGQETQYF.

This chain connects TRBV5-1 to TRBJ2-7, with 12 bases that match TRBD2. V was clipped by 0 bases and J by 3 bases; unmatched bases: 4. CDR1 SGHRS and CDR2 YFSETQ come from the germline V gene. The CDR3 has 16 amino acids. This CDR3 is CASSLEGLAGIYEQYF. CDR3 DNA sequence: TGCGCCAGCAGCTTGGAAGGACTAGCGGGAATCTACGAGCAGTACTTC.

This clonotype was seen more than once but under ten times. The chain recombines TRBV24-1 with TRBJ2-7, with TRBD1 as a possible D gene (5 bases). The CDR3 contains 16 residues. V gave up 4 bases and J gave up 7 bases, with 22 bases separating them. Germline CDR1 is KGHDR and CDR2 is SFDVKD. This chain's CDR3 is CATSDTISAGPKEQYV. The CDR3 coding sequence is TGTGCCACCAGTGACACCATCTCGGCAGGGCCGAAAGAGCAGTACGTC.

The genes are TRBV6-1 and TRBJ2-7; D may correspond to TRBD1 or TRBD2 (5 bases each). The CDR3 totals 14 residues. V lost 4 bases, J lost 4 bases, and 14 bases lay in between. CDR1 is MNHNS and CDR2 is SASEGT in the germline V gene. The CDR3 DNA is TGTGCCAGCAGTGGCCTGCCGGGGCCATACGAGCAGTACGTC. It translates to CASSGLPGPYEQYV.

This chain links TRBV7-2 with TRBJ1-5; D might be TRBD1 (5 bases). V was shortened by 3 bases and J by 2 bases, with 8 bases between the two germline ends. The CDR3 extends over 14 amino acids. The germline CDR1 and CDR2 sequences are SGHTA and FQGNSA. The CDR3 region has the DNA TGTGCCAGCAGCTTCAGGGAGGGCAATCAGCCCCAGCATTTT. Amino acid sequence: CASSFREGNQPQHF.

This clonotype showed up just a few times. The chain uses TRBV18 and TRBJ2-6; 7 bases fit TRBD2. This CDR3 has 16 amino acids. V shed 2 bases and J 1 base; nucleotides not matched to a gene: 2. In germline, CDR1 is KGHSH, CDR2 LQKENI. This CDR3 reads CASSPLAGSGANVLTF. Here the CDR3 DNA reads TGTGCCAGCTCACCATTAGCGGGTTCTGGGGCCAACGTCCTGACTTTC.